This is a list of T cell receptor beta chains from one sample in a study of OX40 agonist ivuxolimab in advanced cancers. Sequenced by immunoSEQ multiplex PCR; TCRdb stores in-frame clones only, minus some. The sample contains tens of thousands of clones, 86% of which appear only once. The sample here was CD4+ or CD8+ T cells sorted from blood, taken in a trial of the OX40 agonist ivuxolimab. These receptors were obtained from an adult with an advanced solid tumor such as melanoma, head and neck, liver or kidney cancer. Each CDR3 is given with its conserved first and last residue. D genes are given only for firm matches. Rows give clone size only sometimes, using once, few, many, or a class for an expanded clone.

D gene: NA; J gene: TRBJ1-5; CDR3 length: 15; V gene: TRBV19; clone size: NA; CDR3 protein: CASSIAELSNQPQHF
D gene: TRBD2; J gene: TRBJ2-1; CDR3 length: 14; V gene: TRBV27; clone size: NA; CDR3 protein: CASGSGTWINEQFF
D gene: TRBD2; J gene: TRBJ2-7; CDR3 length: 13; V gene: TRBV5-1; clone size: NA; CDR3 protein: CASSSSGGYEQYF
D gene: NA; J gene: TRBJ2-7; CDR3 length: 15; V gene: TRBV19; clone size: NA; CDR3 protein: CASSQQLGGVDEQYF
D gene: NA; J gene: TRBJ2-7; CDR3 length: 16; V gene: TRBV27; clone size: NA; CDR3 protein: CASSLEAGTGSYEQYF
D gene: NA; J gene: TRBJ2-1; CDR3 length: 11; V gene: TRBV19; clone size: NA; CDR3 protein: CASLQGNEQFF
D gene: NA; J gene: TRBJ1-1; CDR3 length: 13; V gene: TRBV27; clone size: NA; CDR3 protein: CASSPNPNTEAFF
D gene: NA; J gene: TRBJ1-6; CDR3 length: 15; V gene: TRBV9; clone size: NA; CDR3 protein: CASSVTGSYNSPLHF
D gene: TRBD2; J gene: TRBJ2-1; CDR3 length: 15; V gene: TRBV19; clone size: few; CDR3 protein: CASSMTSGDYNEQFF
D gene: NA; J gene: TRBJ1-1; CDR3 length: 15; V gene: TRBV5-1; clone size: NA; CDR3 protein: CASRDLGVMNTEAFF
D gene: NA; J gene: TRBJ2-2; CDR3 length: 13; V gene: TRBV7-9; clone size: NA; CDR3 protein: CASSFGGTGELFF
D gene: NA; J gene: TRBJ2-3; CDR3 length: 11; V gene: TRBV4-2; clone size: once; CDR3 protein: CASSQSDTQYF
D gene: NA; J gene: TRBJ2-1; CDR3 length: 13; V gene: TRBV6-5; clone size: once; CDR3 protein: CASAFSSYNEQFF
D gene: NA; J gene: TRBJ1-5; CDR3 length: 17; V gene: TRBV7-6; clone size: NA; CDR3 protein: CASSLGAGRESNQPQHF
D gene: NA; J gene: TRBJ1-1; CDR3 length: 16; V gene: TRBV4-1; clone size: once; CDR3 protein: CASSQAKDSLNTEAFF
D gene: NA; J gene: TRBJ2-7; CDR3 length: 14; V gene: TRBV11-2; clone size: NA; CDR3 protein: CASSPPSISYEQYF
D gene: TRBD1; J gene: TRBJ2-7; CDR3 length: 13; V gene: TRBV6-1; clone size: NA; CDR3 protein: CASERQGFEEQYF
D gene: NA; J gene: TRBJ2-5; CDR3 length: 15; V gene: TRBV14; clone size: NA; CDR3 protein: CASSQDWAGTETQYF
D gene: NA; J gene: TRBJ2-1; CDR3 length: 13; V gene: TRBV4-1; clone size: NA; CDR3 protein: CASRPPGPGEQFF
D gene: NA; J gene: TRBJ2-7; CDR3 length: 12; V gene: TRBV28; clone size: NA; CDR3 protein: CASSFGGLEQYF
D gene: TRBD2; J gene: TRBJ2-1; CDR3 length: 19; V gene: TRBV5-1; clone size: NA; CDR3 protein: CASSLAGPLAGGPYNEQFF
D gene: NA; J gene: TRBJ1-1; CDR3 length: 13; V gene: TRBV6-4; clone size: NA; CDR3 protein: CASSPTGNTEAFF
D gene: NA; J gene: TRBJ2-7; CDR3 length: 13; V gene: TRBV30; clone size: NA; CDR3 protein: CAWSVGGGYEQYF
D gene: NA; J gene: TRBJ1-2; CDR3 length: 13; V gene: TRBV6-6; clone size: NA; CDR3 protein: CASRHGYGYGYTF
D gene: NA; J gene: TRBJ2-2; CDR3 length: 12; V gene: TRBV29-1; clone size: NA; CDR3 protein: CSVVKDTGELFF
D gene: TRBD1; J gene: TRBJ1-4; CDR3 length: 16; V gene: TRBV9; clone size: NA; CDR3 protein: CASSVAPGQPNEKLFF
D gene: NA; J gene: TRBJ2-2; CDR3 length: 14; V gene: TRBV19; clone size: NA; CDR3 protein: CASSPSVNTGELFF
D gene: NA; J gene: TRBJ1-6; CDR3 length: 13; V gene: TRBV19; clone size: NA; CDR3 protein: CASSKPGDSPLHF
D gene: TRBD2; J gene: TRBJ2-7; CDR3 length: 17; V gene: TRBV4-1; clone size: NA; CDR3 protein: CASSQAGLAGASYEQYF
D gene: TRBD2; J gene: TRBJ2-5; CDR3 length: 16; V gene: TRBV6-5; clone size: NA; CDR3 protein: CASSYSLRGGDETQYF
D gene: NA; J gene: TRBJ2-3; CDR3 length: 13; V gene: TRBV6-4; clone size: NA; CDR3 protein: CASSGSGTDTQYF
D gene: NA; J gene: TRBJ2-7; CDR3 length: 12; V gene: TRBV28; clone size: once; CDR3 protein: CASTGTPYEQYF
D gene: TRBD2; J gene: TRBJ2-7; CDR3 length: 17; V gene: TRBV4-1; clone size: NA; CDR3 protein: CASSQEGSGSGSYEQYF
D gene: NA; J gene: TRBJ2-1; CDR3 length: 13; V gene: TRBV4-1; clone size: NA; CDR3 protein: CASSQVRLGEQFF
D gene: TRBD1; J gene: TRBJ1-1; CDR3 length: 14; V gene: TRBV7-2; clone size: NA; CDR3 protein: CASSLGRGLNEAFF
D gene: NA; J gene: TRBJ1-1; CDR3 length: 17; V gene: TRBV7-9; clone size: NA; CDR3 protein: CASSVGRDKPLNTEAFF
D gene: TRBD1; J gene: TRBJ2-5; CDR3 length: 16; V gene: TRBV2; clone size: NA; CDR3 protein: CASSERPDRDRETQYF
D gene: NA; J gene: TRBJ1-1; CDR3 length: 13; V gene: TRBV2; clone size: NA; CDR3 protein: CATQGTSATEAFF
D gene: NA; J gene: TRBJ1-2; CDR3 length: 14; V gene: TRBV21-1; clone size: NA; CDR3 protein: CASSPTGGGGGYTF
D gene: NA; J gene: TRBJ2-5; CDR3 length: 16; V gene: TRBV5-1; clone size: NA; CDR3 protein: CASSLGVGGIGETQYF
D gene: TRBD1; J gene: TRBJ2-1; CDR3 length: 15; V gene: TRBV27; clone size: NA; CDR3 protein: CASSSTTGTGPEQFF
D gene: NA; J gene: TRBJ1-2; CDR3 length: 14; V gene: TRBV11-2; clone size: NA; CDR3 protein: CASSLAVANYGYTF
D gene: NA; J gene: TRBJ2-6; CDR3 length: 14; V gene: TRBV5-1; clone size: NA; CDR3 protein: CASSLALEANVLTF
D gene: TRBD2; J gene: TRBJ2-1; CDR3 length: 15; V gene: TRBV27; clone size: NA; CDR3 protein: CASGAGAYSYNEQFF
D gene: TRBD2; J gene: NA; CDR3 length: 16; V gene: TRBV4-1; clone size: NA; CDR3 protein: CASSQEGGNAAYEQYF
D gene: NA; J gene: TRBJ2-3; CDR3 length: 18; V gene: TRBV11-2; clone size: NA; CDR3 protein: CASSSGVGGVNSGDTQYF
D gene: NA; J gene: TRBJ2-1; CDR3 length: 16; V gene: TRBV2; clone size: NA; CDR3 protein: CASSDGGQAPYNEQFF
D gene: TRBD2; J gene: TRBJ2-1; CDR3 length: 18; V gene: TRBV15; clone size: NA; CDR3 protein: CATSRDLSGTSGRNEQFF
D gene: TRBD2; J gene: TRBJ2-1; CDR3 length: 15; V gene: TRBV27; clone size: NA; CDR3 protein: CASSLGLAGVGEQFF
D gene: NA; J gene: TRBJ2-7; CDR3 length: 13; V gene: TRBV9; clone size: once; CDR3 protein: CASSVAGSGEQYF
D gene: NA; J gene: TRBJ2-7; CDR3 length: 12; V gene: TRBV30; clone size: NA; CDR3 protein: CAWSVGAYEQYF
D gene: NA; J gene: TRBJ2-7; CDR3 length: 13; V gene: TRBV27; clone size: once; CDR3 protein: CASSLGRSYEQYF